This is a list of T cell receptor beta chains from one sample in a study of cytomegalovirus exposure and HLA in healthy donors. Produced via immunoSEQ multiplex PCR; TCRdb's table is partial and in-frame only. In the table there are tens of thousands of clones, approximately 91% of which are singletons. Sequencing used PBMCs. The origin of the receptors is a man aged 25 to 45 in good health and CMV-seronegative. Each CDR3 is given with its conserved first and last residue. A D gene is named only where the DNA matches it firmly. The size entry is marked missing in some rows and otherwise reads once, few, many or a size class.

clone size,V gene,D gene,J gene,CDR3 DNA,CDR3 protein
NA,TRBV29-1,TRBD2,TRBJ2-3,TGCAGCGCGCCGAGCGGGGGGGCCTTGGATACGCAGTATTTT,CSAPSGGALDTQYF
NA,TRBV27,TRBD1,TRBJ1-1,TGTGCCAGCAGTTTATCACAGGGGGCAGGTACTGAAGCTTTCTTT,CASSLSQGAGTEAFF
NA,TRBV5-4,NA,TRBJ2-5,TGTGCCAGCAGCGGGGCGGGGACCCAAGAGACCCAGTACTTC,CASSGAGTQETQYF
NA,TRBV7-2,NA,TRBJ2-2,TGTGCCAGCAGCTCCGCAGGGCCCCCCTGGGAGCTGTTTTTT,CASSSAGPPWELFF
NA,TRBV6-5,TRBD2,TRBJ2-1,TGTGCCAGCAGTTACTCCACTAGCGGGGGGGGTAATGAGCAGTTCTTC,CASSYSTSGGGNEQFF
once,TRBV19,NA,TRBJ2-4,TGTGCCAGTAGTATCTTCGTCAGGGCATCCGCACAAGCCAAAAACATTCAGTACTTC,CASSIFVRASAQAKNIQYF
few,TRBV10-2,TRBD2,TRBJ2-7,TGCGCCAGCAGGGATACTAGCGGGAGATCCTACGAGCAGTACTTC,CASRDTSGRSYEQYF
NA,TRBV4-1,TRBD2,TRBJ2-7,TGCGCCAGCAGCCAAGGCCTAGCGGGGGATAACTCCTACGAGCAGTACTTC,CASSQGLAGDNSYEQYF
few,TRBV6-4,TRBD2,TRBJ2-7,TGTGCCAGCAGTGACTCGGGCAGCGGGGAAATACGAGAGCAGTACTTC,CASSDSGSGEIREQYF
NA,TRBV9,NA,TRBJ1-1,TGTGCCAGCAGCGTAGCCGCAGTTGGTCTTGGTTGGAACACTGAAGCTTTCTTT,CASSVAAVGLGWNTEAFF
NA,TRBV11-1,TRBD2,TRBJ2-1,TGTGCCAGCAGCTTAGGGGCTAGCGGGATTGTAGGTGAGCAGTTCTTC,CASSLGASGIVGEQFF
NA,TRBV9,TRBD2,TRBJ2-2,TGTGCCAGCAGCCCCCGTTTGGTGAGACTAGCGGGAGGCGGGGAGCTGTTTTTT,CASSPRLVRLAGGGELFF
NA,TRBV6-4,TRBD1,TRBJ1-1,TGTGCCAGCAGTGAGGACAGGGCGAACACTGAAGCTTTCTTT,CASSEDRANTEAFF
NA,TRBV9,TRBD2,TRBJ2-1,TGTGCCAGCAGCGTCGGAGGGAGGGCCGAAGGTGAGCAGTTCTTC,CASSVGGRAEGEQFF
NA,TRBV5-1,NA,TRBJ2-1,TGCGCCAGCCTCCTCACGGGAGGGGGCCCCTACAATGAGCAGTTCTTC,CASLLTGGGPYNEQFF
NA,TRBV2,NA,TRBJ1-5,TGTGCCAGCAGTACCCAGGGATATCGGCAGCCCCAGCATTTT,CASSTQGYRQPQHF
NA,TRBV4-1,NA,TRBJ2-7,TGCGCCAGCAGCCGAAAAGGACAGACGAATACATACGAGCAGTACTTC,CASSRKGQTNTYEQYF
once,TRBV27,NA,TRBJ2-7,TGTGCCAGCAGCTCCTTCTTCAGGCGAACCTCCTACGAGCAGTACTTC,CASSSFFRRTSYEQYF
NA,TRBV5-4,NA,TRBJ2-7,TGTGCCAGCAGCTTGCAGGGCACCGAGCAGTACTTC,CASSLQGTEQYF
NA,TRBV9,TRBD2,TRBJ2-3,TGTGCCAGCAGCGACGAAAGCGGGATTGCTGTTGGTACGCAGTATTTT,CASSDESGIAVGTQYF
NA,TRBV28,NA,TRBJ1-4,TGTGCCAGCAGCCCGTGGGGGCAGGGCGGACATGAAAAACTGTTTTTT,CASSPWGQGGHEKLFF
NA,TRBV6-1,NA,TRBJ2-7,TGTGCCAGCAGTGAACCATACAGGGGGGGGGAGCAGTACTTC,CASSEPYRGGEQYF
NA,TRBV25-1,NA,TRBJ2-7,TGTGCCAGCAGGACCGGAGTCTACGAGCAGTACTTC,CASRTGVYEQYF
once,TRBV7-2,TRBD1,TRBJ1-5,TGTGCCAGCAGCGGACAGGGGGCGGTTCAGCCCCAGCATTTT,CASSGQGAVQPQHF
NA,TRBV7-3,TRBD1,TRBJ2-1,TGTGCCAGCAGCCCCCGGACAGGAAGGCAGTTCTTC,CASSPRTGRQFF
NA,TRBV5-1,NA,TRBJ2-1,TGCGCCAGCAGCTCCACCCCAGTCAATGAGCAGTTCTTC,CASSSTPVNEQFF
few,TRBV21-1,NA,TRBJ2-1,TGTGCCAGCAGCAAAGAACTAGCGGGAGGGCCAGTGCAGTTCTTC,CASSKELAGGPVQFF
NA,TRBV27,NA,TRBJ2-3,TGTGCCAGCAGTCCCGACTCGGGTACGCAGTATTTT,CASSPDSGTQYF
NA,TRBV28,NA,TRBJ1-1,TGTGCCAGCAGCCAAATAACAGGGTCGGGCACTGAAGCTTTCTTT,CASSQITGSGTEAFF
NA,TRBV6-5,NA,TRBJ2-6,TGTGCCAGCCGTTATGTAGTGTTCTCTGGGGCCAACGTCCTGACTTTC,CASRYVVFSGANVLTF
NA,TRBV28,TRBD2,TRBJ2-7,TGTGCCAGCAGCTATATAGCGGGGGGCTACGAGCAGTACTTC,CASSYIAGGYEQYF
NA,TRBV7-2,TRBD1,TRBJ2-2,TGTGCCAGCAGCCAGGGGGACACCGGGGAGCTGTTTTTT,CASSQGDTGELFF
NA,TRBV9,TRBD1,TRBJ1-2,TGTGCCAGCAGCGTAGAGGCAGGGGGCATTGGGTATGGCTACACCTTC,CASSVEAGGIGYGYTF
NA,TRBV14,TRBD2,TRBJ2-7,TGTGCCAGCAGCGAAAGGACTAGGCGAGAGCAGTACTTC,CASSERTRREQYF
NA,TRBV6-1,NA,TRBJ1-6,TGTGCCAGCAGTTTACACAGCTATAATTCACCCCTCCACTTT,CASSLHSYNSPLHF
NA,TRBV7-9,TRBD2,TRBJ2-2,TGTGCCAGCAGCCCCCCACTAGCGAATACGAACACCGGGGAGCTGTTTTTT,CASSPPLANTNTGELFF
NA,TRBV2,TRBD1,TRBJ2-1,TGTGCCAGCAGTGTTAACCTGGGACAGGGTCTGTTCTTC,CASSVNLGQGLFF
NA,TRBV21-1,NA,TRBJ2-7,TGTGCCAGCAGCAAAGGCCCGGGTGAACGGACATTC,CASSKGPGERTF
NA,TRBV30,NA,TRBJ2-3,TGTGCCTGGAGAGGGGGCACAGATACGCAGTATTTT,CAWRGGTDTQYF
once,TRBV5-4,NA,TRBJ2-1,TGTGCCAGCAGCTTGGTTTGGAGGACCGCCTACAATGAGCAGTTCTTC,CASSLVWRTAYNEQFF
few,TRBV19,TRBD1,TRBJ1-5,TGTGCCAGTAGTCCCCGGGACAGGGTAAAGGCCCAGCATTTT,CASSPRDRVKAQHF
NA,TRBV5-8,NA,TRBJ1-5,TGTGCCAGCAGCCCCCGGGACGGCCGGGGGGCCCAGCATTTT,CASSPRDGRGAQHF
NA,TRBV5-1,NA,TRBJ1-2,TGCGCCAGCAGCTTATCTCGAGGGGGGAGGGATGGCTACACCTTC,CASSLSRGGRDGYTF
NA,TRBV7-9,TRBD2,TRBJ2-1,TGTGCCAGCAGCGCAAGGACTAGCCGGGATCACCCGGGGGAGCAGTTCTTC,CASSARTSRDHPGEQFF
NA,TRBV6-1,NA,TRBJ1-5,TGTGCCAGCAGTGTAATAACAGGCAGGAGTAATCAGCCCCAGCATTTT,CASSVITGRSNQPQHF
NA,TRBV19,NA,TRBJ1-2,TGTGCCAGTGGATCCCCGAGTTCGAGACGGGGGGGCTACACCTTC,CASGSPSSRRGGYTF
once,TRBV5-1,NA,TRBJ2-1,TGCGCCAGCAGCTTGCAGGGCTCCTACAATGAGCAGTTCTTC,CASSLQGSYNEQFF
NA,TRBV18,NA,TRBJ2-1,TGTGCCAGCTCACCACCGACAGTCAATGAGCAGTTCTTC,CASSPPTVNEQFF
NA,TRBV21-1,NA,TRBJ2-2,TGTGCCAGCAGCGTCAGGGGGCGCGACACCGGGGAGCTGTTTTTT,CASSVRGRDTGELFF
NA,TRBV19,NA,TRBJ2-1,TGTGCCAGTAGTAGAGCGGCGCAGACCTACAATGAGCAGTTCTTC,CASSRAAQTYNEQFF